This T cell receptor (beta chain) was observed in a study of blood T cells in healthy people across ages. Whole-study results and caveats: In the absence of known donor CMV status, changes in expanded clonotypes were possibly confounded.

Total RNA was extracted at no less than 5.5 micrograms per sample. The CDR3 extends over 14 amino acids. Germline V gene sequence: CDR1 SGHTA, CDR2 FQGTGA. With 5 bases removed from V and 8 bases from J, the gap between germline ends came to 18 bases. Many counts were recorded for this clonotype. Its matching antigen is unknown. A sample-barcoded 5' primer and a J-beta primer mix were used in a second PCR of roughly 7 to 12 cycles. TCRdb ran MiXCR on the 5' RACE reads and lists one entry per CDR3 protein. The sample shows a few hundred thousand distinct CDR3 sequences, roughly half of them seen only once.

This chain joins TRBV7-3 and TRBJ1-2, with D possibly TRBD1 on 5 matching bases. The sequenced sample consisted of blood. The sequence came from a man aged 55 to 69 in good health. The CDR3 sequence is CASSLGGDVGGYTF. CDR3 nucleotides: TGTGCCAGCAGCCTTGGAGGGGACGTAGGGGGCTACACCTTC.